This TCR beta chain was captured by sequencing in a study of blood T cells in healthy people across ages. Comments on this clonotype: The antigen is not known.

Using a J-beta primer mix together with a sample-barcoded 5' primer, a second PCR was run for 7 to 11 cycles. TCRdb analysed the 5' RACE reads with MiXCR anew, one entry per CDR3 protein. The data contain roughly 1,000,000 distinct CDR3 sequences, almost 25% of them seen just once; the ten biggest clones take up approximately 0.7%. Study-wide findings and caveats: The donors' CMV status was not determined, possibly confounding changes in expanded clonotypes.

Isolation of PBMCs gave at least 6 million cells per sample. Germline assignment: CDR1 MNHEY and CDR2 SVGEGT. This CDR3 is 13 amino acids long. These records were also assigned to another study, of T cells of mothers and their children.

This receptor was taken from a girl aged 2-15 years in good health. V gene TRBV6-2 or TRBV6-3 combines with J gene TRBJ2-5; 7 positions agree with TRBD1. TRBJ2-1 matches the DNA end more closely, so the J call is doubtful. Sequencing used blood. CDR3 sequence: CASNFRGSNEQFF. The CDR3 DNA sequence: TGTGCCAGCAATTTCAGGGGGTCCAATGAGCAGTTCTTC.